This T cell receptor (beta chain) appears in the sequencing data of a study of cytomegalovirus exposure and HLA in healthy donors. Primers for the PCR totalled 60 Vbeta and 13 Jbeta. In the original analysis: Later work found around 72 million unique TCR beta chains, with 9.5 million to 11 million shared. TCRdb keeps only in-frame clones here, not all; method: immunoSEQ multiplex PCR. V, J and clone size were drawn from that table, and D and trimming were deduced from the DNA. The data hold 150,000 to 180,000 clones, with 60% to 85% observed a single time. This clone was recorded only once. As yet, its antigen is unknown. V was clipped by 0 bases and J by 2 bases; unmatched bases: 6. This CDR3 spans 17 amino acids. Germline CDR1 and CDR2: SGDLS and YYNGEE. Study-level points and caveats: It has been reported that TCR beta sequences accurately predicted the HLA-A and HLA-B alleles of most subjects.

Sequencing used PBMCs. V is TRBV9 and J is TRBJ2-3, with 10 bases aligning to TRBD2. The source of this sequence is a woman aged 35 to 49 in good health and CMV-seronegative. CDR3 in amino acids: CASSVDPSGGITDTQYF. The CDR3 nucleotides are TGTGCCAGCAGCGTAGATCCTAGCGGGGGAATCACAGATACGCAGTATTTT.